The rows below give T cell receptor beta chains drawn from one sample of a study of cytomegalovirus exposure and HLA in healthy donors. TCRdb keeps only in-frame clones here, not all; method: immunoSEQ multiplex PCR. Of 250,000 to 300,000 clones in the sample, about four fifths were seen once. The sequenced sample consisted of PBMCs. These TCRs come from a woman between 35 and 50 years old in good health and CMV-seropositive. Each CDR3 is given with its conserved first and last residue. D genes are given only for firm matches. Some rows mark clone size as missing; the rest say once, few, many or name a class of expanded clone.

v_gene	abundance	d_gene	j_gene	CDR3nt	CDR3aa
TRBV29-1	-	-	TRBJ1-5	TGCAGCGTCGGAGCGGGGGGCAATCAGCCCCAGCATTTT	CSVGAGGNQPQHF
TRBV7-9	-	TRBD1	TRBJ2-2	TGTGCCAGCAGCCCCGACAGGGCGGGCCGCACCGGGGAGCTGTTTTTT	CASSPDRAGRTGELFF
TRBV7-9	-	-	TRBJ1-1	TGTGCCAGCAGCTTAGGAGAGGGACTTACCACTGAAGCTTTCTTT	CASSLGEGLTTEAFF
TRBV4-3	few	TRBD2	TRBJ2-7	TGCGCCAGCAGCCAAGGACTAGCGGGAGCCGAGCAGTACTTC	CASSQGLAGAEQYF
TRBV6-5	-	TRBD1	TRBJ2-5	TGTGCCAGCAGTTACGCCGGGACAGGGAGCCAAGAGACCCAGTACTTC	CASSYAGTGSQETQYF
TRBV7-2	-	TRBD1	TRBJ2-7	TGTGCCAGCAGCTTAGCGGGGACAGGGGGCCTATCCTACGAGCAGTACTTC	CASSLAGTGGLSYEQYF
TRBV5-4	-	-	TRBJ1-3	TGTGCCAGCAGCTTGGGGGCCTACTCTGGAAACACCATATATTTT	CASSLGAYSGNTIYF
TRBV5-8	once	-	TRBJ2-5	TGTGCCAGCAGCATGGGGGCTGGGACCCAGTACTTC	CASSMGAGTQYF
TRBV5-6	-	TRBD1	TRBJ1-1	TGTGCCAGCAGCCAGGGGACAGGGTGGGACACTGAAGCTTTCTTT	CASSQGTGWDTEAFF
TRBV6-1	-	-	TRBJ2-1	TGTGCCAGCAGTGAAATCTATGAGCAGTTCTTC	CASSEIYEQFF
TRBV2	-	TRBD2	TRBJ2-1	TGTGCCAGCAGTGAGGGGACTAGCGGATACTCCTACAATGAGCAGTTCTTC	CASSEGTSGYSYNEQFF
TRBV6-1	-	TRBD2	TRBJ2-2	TGTGCCAGCAGTGAACCTGGACTAGCGGTGAACACCGGGGAGCTGTTTTTT	CASSEPGLAVNTGELFF
TRBV28	-	-	TRBJ1-2	TGTGCCAGCAGTTTCGAGGGCAATTGGGGCTACACCTTC	CASSFEGNWGYTF
TRBV5-1	-	TRBD1	TRBJ1-6	TGCGCCAGCAGTGGCAGGGGGTCGAACTCCTATAATTCACCCCTCCACTTT	CASSGRGSNSYNSPLHF
TRBV6-6	-	TRBD1	TRBJ2-1	TGTGCCAGCAGAGGGGACAGGGGGCCCTACAATGAGCAGTTCTTC	CASRGDRGPYNEQFF
TRBV9	-	-	TRBJ1-3	TGTGCCAGCATGAAGGGCGCTCCCGGGGCTGGAAACACCATATATTTT	CASMKGAPGAGNTIYF
TRBV27	once	-	TRBJ2-1	TGTGCCAGCAAGAACGGGATAGGCTCCTACAATGAGCAGTTCTTC	CASKNGIGSYNEQFF
TRBV7-6	-	TRBD2	TRBJ2-7	TGTGCCAGCAGCCGCAAGGCGGGAGAGGTGGCCTACGAGCAGTACTTC	CASSRKAGEVAYEQYF
TRBV27	-	TRBD1	TRBJ2-7	TGTGCCAGCAGTTTTTCGGCCAGGACAGGGGCTGCCGAGCAGTACTTC	CASSFSARTGAAEQYF
TRBV6-1	-	TRBD2	TRBJ2-1	TGTGCCAGCAGTGAACCGGGACTAGGGGCCTACAATGAGCAGTTCTTC	CASSEPGLGAYNEQFF
TRBV27	few	-	TRBJ2-2	TGTGCCAGCAGTTTAGTGCAGGTGACGGCCCAGAACACCGGGGAGCTGTTTTTT	CASSLVQVTAQNTGELFF
TRBV11-2	once	-	TRBJ1-5	TGTGCCAGCAGCCCGGTAGGGGTGACTCAGCCCCAGCATTTT	CASSPVGVTQPQHF
TRBV7-2	few	TRBD1	TRBJ2-7	TGTGCCAGCAGCTTAGGGGACAGTAGCTCCTACGAGCAGTACTTC	CASSLGDSSSYEQYF
TRBV27	-	TRBD2	TRBJ2-1	TGTGCCAGCAGTTTAAGCGGGGACAATGAGCAGTTCTTC	CASSLSGDNEQFF
TRBV27	-	-	TRBJ1-5	TGTGCCAGCAGTTTATCGGCAGGTTATAGCAATCAGCCCCAGCATTTT	CASSLSAGYSNQPQHF
TRBV19	-	-	TRBJ2-7	TGTGCCAGTAGTAGGGACACCCCCTACGAGCAGTACTTC	CASSRDTPYEQYF
TRBV29-1	-	-	TRBJ2-3	TGCAGCGTTGCGACAGATACGCAGTATTTT	CSVATDTQYF
TRBV28	-	-	TRBJ1-5	TGTGCCAGCAGCCCGGGGGGGACTCAGCCCCAGCATTTT	CASSPGGTQPQHF
TRBV5-1	-	-	TRBJ1-1	TGCGCCAGCAGTACCCAGGGAGGCACTGAAGCTTTCTTT	CASSTQGGTEAFF
TRBV30	-	TRBD2	TRBJ2-5	TGTGCCTGTTCTAGCGGGCCTTTTCAAGAGACCCAGTACTTC	CACSSGPFQETQYF
TRBV7-3	-	TRBD2	TRBJ2-7	TGTGCCAGCAGCTTGGGAGCGGGAGAATTTTACGAGCAGTACTTC	CASSLGAGEFYEQYF
TRBV5-1	once	TRBD1	TRBJ1-2	TGCGCCAGCAGCCCCGGACAGGGGTCTTCTTATGGCTACACCTTC	CASSPGQGSSYGYTF
TRBV5-1	-	TRBD2	TRBJ2-7	TGCGCCAGCAGCTTGGAGGGAGGGAGGTACGAGCAGTACTTC	CASSLEGGRYEQYF
TRBV6-5	few	-	TRBJ1-1	TGTGCCAGCAGCCGCGGACAGACCTCTGAAGCTTTCTTT	CASSRGQTSEAFF
TRBV19	once	-	TRBJ2-7	TGTGCCAGTAGAACTACGGGGAGCTCCTACGAGCAGTACTTC	CASRTTGSSYEQYF
TRBV21-1	-	-	TRBJ1-3	TGTGCCACCAGGGTTTCGAGGGGGCCTGGAAACACCATATATTTT	CATRVSRGPGNTIYF
TRBV30	-	-	TRBJ1-1	TGTGCCTGGAGCTCTTACCCTCAGCGACCTATGAACACTGAAGCTTTCTTT	CAWSSYPQRPMNTEAFF
TRBV27	-	TRBD1	TRBJ1-1	TGTGCCAGCAGTCCAGGCAGGGGGAAGTCTGAAGCTTTCTTT	CASSPGRGKSEAFF
TRBV29-1	-	-	TRBJ1-2	TGCAGCGTCCCCATCCCTCTCGGGGGCTACACCTTC	CSVPIPLGGYTF
TRBV7-3	-	TRBD2	TRBJ2-5	TGTGCCAGCAGCTCGGGACTAGGGGCAAAGGACCAGTACTTC	CASSSGLGAKDQYF
TRBV28	-	-	TRBJ1-1	TGTGCCAGCAGTTTGAACGGGGGGAGGGCTTTCTTT	CASSLNGGRAFF
TRBV6-1	-	TRBD2	TRBJ2-7	TGTGCCAGCAGAGCTAGCGGGAGGTCCTCCTACGAGCAGTACTTC	CASRASGRSSYEQYF
TRBV19	-	-	TRBJ2-1	TGTGCCAGTAGTTCTCGGTCCGGGACACACTACAATGAGCAGTTCTTC	CASSSRSGTHYNEQFF
TRBV28	-	TRBD2	TRBJ2-7	TGTGCCAGCAGTTTATATGGCGGGGGTTCCTTAGAGCAGTACTTC	CASSLYGGGSLEQYF
TRBV7-9	-	-	TRBJ1-2	TGTGCCAGCAGCCCTAGGACAGTAGCTAACTATGGCTACACCTTC	CASSPRTVANYGYTF
TRBV6-4	once	TRBD1	TRBJ1-2	TGTGCCAGCAGTGAAACACCGACAGGGGGTGGCTACACCTTC	CASSETPTGGGYTF
TRBV7-2	-	TRBD1	TRBJ2-7	TGTGCCAGCAGCCCGGACAGGGTCACCTACGAGCAGTACTTC	CASSPDRVTYEQYF
TRBV5-8	-	-	TRBJ1-1	TGTGCCAGCAGCTTGGACTGGGGGGTGAGCACTGAAGCTTTCTTT	CASSLDWGVSTEAFF
TRBV6-1	-	TRBD1	TRBJ2-7	TGTGCCAGCAGCGGACAGGTCGGCAAGCAGTACTTC	CASSGQVGKQYF
TRBV30	few	TRBD2	TRBJ2-1	TGTGCCTGGAGGACTAGCGGGAGCTCCTACAATGAGCAGTTCTTC	CAWRTSGSSYNEQFF
TRBV29-1	-	-	TRBJ1-2	TGCAGCGTTGGCCAGGGAAATATTCCCTATGGCTACACCTTC	CSVGQGNIPYGYTF
TRBV6-5	-	-	TRBJ2-1	TGTGCCAGCAGTTACATAATTGCCGGCGGTGAGCAGTTCTTC	CASSYIIAGGEQFF